This TCR beta chain was obtained from a study of blood T cell repertoires in COVID-19. Study at large: Donors in the United States, Italy and Spain gave samples during acute or convalescent COVID-19.

This CDR3 is built from 14 residues. Per germline, CDR1 SGDLS and CDR2 YYNGEE. V lost 0 bases, J lost 0 bases, and 6 bases lay in between. Study processing details: Estimated nucleated cell counts came from reference gene primer amplification. The protocol was immunoSEQ multiplex PCR, while the TCRdb copy is restricted to in-frame clones and leaves out a portion. That table gives V, J and clone size, and the DNA gave D and trimming. The table records some 130,000 clones, approximately 83% of them present only once. What was sequenced was peripheral blood. This TCR derives from a middle-aged man with active or convalescent COVID-19. The chain is built from TRBV9 and TRBJ1-1, with D perhaps TRBD1 (5 bases). Written as DNA, the CDR3 is TGTGCCAGCAGCGTAGGCAGGGTGAACACTGAAGCTTTCTTT. This encodes CASSVGRVNTEAFF.